A single T cell receptor beta chain is shown here with its context. What it binds is not known. Repertoires were generated with immunoSEQ multiplex PCR, while TCRdb's copy carries only in-frame clones and drops some. The sample lists tens of thousands of clones; roughly three fifths were seen once. This record comes from a study of early stage breast cancer tumors. Study results and caveats: Enriched TCRB sequences shared across patients were mostly commonly generated sequences.

Germline lookup yields CDR1 SGHAT and CDR2 FQDESV (reference sequence). CDR3 length: 14 amino acids. V was shortened by 3 bases and J by 10 bases, with 18 bases between the two germline ends. Each tumor contributed about 20-55 mg of diced tissue. The V gene is TRBV11-1, the J gene TRBJ1-1; the D is unclear. The receptor was isolated from a person between 45 and 65 years old with breast cancer. Sequencing was carried out using breast tumor tissue. The DNA of the CDR3 is TGTGCCAGCAGCTTGTTTATTGCGGCCGCGGGAGCTTTCTTT. It codes for CASSLFIAAAGAFF.